Detailed here is one T cell receptor (beta chain). Other DNA sequences within the sample encode an identical CDR3. These data are taken from a study of blood T cell repertoires in COVID-19. Symptom resolution, clearance, or two negative PCRs marked the recovered donors of Cohort 3. Some clones are missing from TCRdb's copy, which holds only in-frame ones; the method was immunoSEQ multiplex PCR. The repertoire consists of 170,000 or so clones, with 85% to 90% occurring once and the leading ten covering 6.2%. The CDR3 consists of 14 residues. With 2 bases removed from V and 6 bases from J, the gap between germline ends came to 11 bases. Germline V gives CDR1 WNHNN, CDR2 SYGVQD (reference sequence).

This chain joins TRBV10-1 and TRBJ2-1, with D possibly matching TRBD2 (6 bases). The sequenced sample was PBMCs or T cells enriched from blood (not recorded which). The receptor was derived from a man aged 40-55 years who had recovered from COVID-19. CDR3 amino acids: CASSEGGSINEQFF. CDR3 sequence (DNA): TGCGCCAGCAGTGAGGGGGGGTCCATCAATGAGCAGTTCTTC.